This TCR beta chain was sequenced for a study of T-cell reconstitution after alpha-beta-depleted transplantation in children. TCRbeta library preparation incorporated unique molecular identifiers. TCRdb analysed the PCR reads with MiXCR anew, one entry per CDR3 protein. There are around 270,000 distinct CDR3 sequences in the sample; roughly a tenth occur only once, and less than 8% lies in the top ten. Study-wide results and limits: At one year after transplant, newly produced T cells mostly accounted for T-cell counts and diversity. Several hundred expanded graft clones reportedly gave rise to the alpha-beta T cells present about two months after transplant. Certain patients had high TCRbeta diversity at day 60, and it came from recipient T cells and thymic progenitors that survived.

This clonotype appeared a few times. Its antigen is unknown. The V gene's germline CDR1 is LNHDA and CDR2 SQIVND (reference sequence). The CDR3 covers 15 residues. Trimming at V came to 8 bases and at J to 7 bases, leaving 15 bases not matched to a gene. The sequencing used PBMCs, collected before TCRalphabeta/CD19-depleted stem cell transplant. The clonotype comes from a boy in the first two years of life with acute myeloid leukemia, due to receive a stem cell transplant. The chain has TRBV19 and TRBJ1-1; 8 bases map to TRBD1. The CDR3 nucleotides read TGTGCCAGTTGGGGGTCCCGGGACAGGTCCGGTGAAGCTTTCTTT. This sequence encodes CASWGSRDRSGEAFF.